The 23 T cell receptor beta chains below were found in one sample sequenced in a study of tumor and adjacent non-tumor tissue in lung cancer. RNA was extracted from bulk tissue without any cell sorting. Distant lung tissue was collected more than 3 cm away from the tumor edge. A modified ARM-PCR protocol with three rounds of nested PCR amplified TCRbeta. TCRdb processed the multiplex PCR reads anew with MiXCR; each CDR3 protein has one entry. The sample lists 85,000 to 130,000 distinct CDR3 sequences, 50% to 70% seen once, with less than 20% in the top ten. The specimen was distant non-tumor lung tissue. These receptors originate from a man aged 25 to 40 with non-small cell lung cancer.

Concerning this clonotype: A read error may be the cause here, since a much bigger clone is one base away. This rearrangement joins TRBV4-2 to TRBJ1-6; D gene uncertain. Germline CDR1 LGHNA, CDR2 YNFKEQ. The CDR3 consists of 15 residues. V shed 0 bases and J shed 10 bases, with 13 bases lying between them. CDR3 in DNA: TGTGCCAGCAGCCAAGACTTAGGGTGCGAATCACCCCTCCACTTT. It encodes CASSQDLGCESPLHF.

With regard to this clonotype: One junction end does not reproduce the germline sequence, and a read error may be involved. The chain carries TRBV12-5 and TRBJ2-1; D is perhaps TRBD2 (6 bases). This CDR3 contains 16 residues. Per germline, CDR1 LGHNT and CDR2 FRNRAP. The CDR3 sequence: CASGLVLAGPYSEQSF. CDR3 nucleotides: TGTGCTAGTGGTTTGGTACTGGCGGGACCCTACAGTGAGCAGTCCTTC.

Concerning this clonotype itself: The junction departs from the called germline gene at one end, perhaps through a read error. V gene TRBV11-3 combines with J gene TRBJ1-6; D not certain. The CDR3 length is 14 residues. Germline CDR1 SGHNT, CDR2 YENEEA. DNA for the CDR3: TGTGCCAGCAGCTTGTTCGGGTCGGATTCATCTCTCTACTTT. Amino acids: CASSLFGSDSSLYF.

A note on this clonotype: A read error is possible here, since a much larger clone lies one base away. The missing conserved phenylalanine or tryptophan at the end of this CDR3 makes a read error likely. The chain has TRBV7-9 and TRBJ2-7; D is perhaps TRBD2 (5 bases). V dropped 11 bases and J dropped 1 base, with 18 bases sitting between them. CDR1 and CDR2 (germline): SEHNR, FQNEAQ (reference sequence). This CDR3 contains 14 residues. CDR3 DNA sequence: TGTGCCGATGACGGTGAGGGCCGGTCCTACGAGCAGTACATC. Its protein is CADDGEGRSYEQYI.

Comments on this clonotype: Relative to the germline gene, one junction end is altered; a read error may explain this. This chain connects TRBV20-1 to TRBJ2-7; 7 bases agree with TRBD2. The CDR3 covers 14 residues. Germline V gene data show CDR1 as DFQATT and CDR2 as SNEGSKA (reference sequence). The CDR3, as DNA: TGCGGTGCTAGAGGGGCAACGGGAGGATACGAGCAGTATTTC. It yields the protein CGARGATGGYEQYF.

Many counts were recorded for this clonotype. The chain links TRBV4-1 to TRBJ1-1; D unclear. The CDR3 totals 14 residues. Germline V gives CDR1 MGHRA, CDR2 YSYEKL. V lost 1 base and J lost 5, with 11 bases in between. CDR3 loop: CASSQALGSTEAFF. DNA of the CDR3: TGCGCCAGCAGCCAAGCGTTGGGCAGTACTGAAGCTTTCTTT.

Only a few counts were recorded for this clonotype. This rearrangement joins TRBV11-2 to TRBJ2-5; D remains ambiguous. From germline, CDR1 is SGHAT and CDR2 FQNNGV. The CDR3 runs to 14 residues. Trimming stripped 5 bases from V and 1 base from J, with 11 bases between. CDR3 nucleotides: TGTGCCAGCAGCCCCAATTTGCGCCAAGAGACCCAGTACTTC. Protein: CASSPNLRQETQYF. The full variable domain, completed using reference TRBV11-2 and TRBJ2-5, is EAGVAQSPRYKIIEKRQSVAFWCNPISGHATLYWYQQILGQGPKLLIQFQNNGVVDDSQLPKDRFSAERLKGVDSTLKIQPAKLEDSAVYLCASSPNLRQETQYFGPGTRLLVL.

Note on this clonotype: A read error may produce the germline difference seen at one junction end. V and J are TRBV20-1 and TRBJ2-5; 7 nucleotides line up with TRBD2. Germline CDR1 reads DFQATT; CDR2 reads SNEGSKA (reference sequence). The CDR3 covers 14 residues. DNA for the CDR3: TGCAGTGCTAGAGAGGGCTCTAGCGGAGAGACCCAGCATTTC. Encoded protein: CSAREGSSGETQHF.

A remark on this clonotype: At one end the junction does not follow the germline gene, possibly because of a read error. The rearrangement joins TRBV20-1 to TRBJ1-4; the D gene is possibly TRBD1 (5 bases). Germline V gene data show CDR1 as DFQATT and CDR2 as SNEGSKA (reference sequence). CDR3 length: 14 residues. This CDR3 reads CIVSVGANNEKPFF. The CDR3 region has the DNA TGCATCGTTTCAGTAGGGGCCAATAATGAAAAACCGTTTTTT.

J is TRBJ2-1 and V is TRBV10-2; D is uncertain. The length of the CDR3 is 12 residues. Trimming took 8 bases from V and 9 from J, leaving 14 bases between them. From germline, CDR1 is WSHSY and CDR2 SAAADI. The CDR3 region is CASYGSRSEQFF. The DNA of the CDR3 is TGCGCCAGCTATGGTTCGAGGAGTGAGCAGTTCTTC.

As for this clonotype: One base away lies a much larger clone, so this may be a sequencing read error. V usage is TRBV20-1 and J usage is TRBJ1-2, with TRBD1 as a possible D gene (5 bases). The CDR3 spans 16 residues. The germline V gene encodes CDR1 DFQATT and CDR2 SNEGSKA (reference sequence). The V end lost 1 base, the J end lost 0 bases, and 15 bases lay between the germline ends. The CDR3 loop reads CSARGTGGGANYGYTF. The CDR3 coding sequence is TGCAGTGCTAGAGGGACCGGGGGAGGAGCTAACTATGGCTACACCTTC.

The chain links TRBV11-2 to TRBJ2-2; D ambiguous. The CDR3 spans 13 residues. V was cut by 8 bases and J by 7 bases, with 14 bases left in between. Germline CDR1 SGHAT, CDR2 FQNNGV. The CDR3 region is CASRPVVSGELFF. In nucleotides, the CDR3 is TGTGCCAGCCGCCCAGTGGTCAGCGGGGAGCTGTTTTTT.

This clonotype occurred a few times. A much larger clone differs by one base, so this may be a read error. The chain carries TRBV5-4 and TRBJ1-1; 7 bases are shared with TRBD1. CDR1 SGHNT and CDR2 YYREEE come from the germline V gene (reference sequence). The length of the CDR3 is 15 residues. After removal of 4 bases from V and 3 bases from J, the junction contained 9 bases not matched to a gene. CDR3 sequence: CASSSDRAVDTEAFF. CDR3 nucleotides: TGTGCCAGCAGCAGTGACAGGGCGGTGGACACTGAAGCTTTCTTT.

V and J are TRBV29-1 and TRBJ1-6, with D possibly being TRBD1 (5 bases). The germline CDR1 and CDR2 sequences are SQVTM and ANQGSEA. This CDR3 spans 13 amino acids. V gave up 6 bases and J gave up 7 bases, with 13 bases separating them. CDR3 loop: CSVRMTENSPLHF. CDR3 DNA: TGCAGCGTACGTATGACAGAGAATTCACCCCTCCACTTT. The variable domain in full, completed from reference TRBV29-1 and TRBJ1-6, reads SAVISQKPSRDICQRGTSLTIQCQVDSQVTMMFWYRQQPGQSLTLIATANQGSEATYESGFVIDKFPISRPNLTFSTLTVSNMSPEDSSIYLCSVRMTENSPLHFGNGTRLTVT.

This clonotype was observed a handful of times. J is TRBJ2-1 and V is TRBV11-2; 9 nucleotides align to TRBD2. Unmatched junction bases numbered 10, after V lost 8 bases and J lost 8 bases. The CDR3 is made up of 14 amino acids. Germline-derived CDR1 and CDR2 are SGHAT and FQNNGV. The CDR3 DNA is TGTGCCAGCTTAATCCTAGCGGGGATTGATGAGCAGTTCTTC. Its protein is CASLILAGIDEQFF.

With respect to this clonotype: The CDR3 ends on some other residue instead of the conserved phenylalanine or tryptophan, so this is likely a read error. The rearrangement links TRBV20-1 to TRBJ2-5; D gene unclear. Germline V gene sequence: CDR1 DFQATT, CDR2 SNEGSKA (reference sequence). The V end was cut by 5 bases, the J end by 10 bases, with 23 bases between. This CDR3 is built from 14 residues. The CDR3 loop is CSAPIGRLLKIQYL. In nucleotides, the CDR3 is TGCAGTGCTCCAATCGGTCGTCTCTTAAAGATCCAGTACTTA.

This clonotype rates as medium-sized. The CDR3 reads CASSLSDYGYTF. CDR3 in DNA: TGTGCCAGCAGCTTAAGTGACTATGGCTACACCTTC. The J gene is TRBJ1-2, the V gene TRBV11-2; D not certain. There are 12 residues in the CDR3. V dropped 2 bases and J dropped 3 bases, with 4 bases sitting between them. Germline V gene lookup returns CDR1 SGHAT and CDR2 FQNNGV. The variable domain in full, completed from reference TRBV11-2 and TRBJ1-2, reads EAGVAQSPRYKIIEKRQSVAFWCNPISGHATLYWYQQILGQGPKLLIQFQNNGVVDDSQLPKDRFSAERLKGVDSTLKIQPAKLEDSAVYLCASSLSDYGYTFGSGTRLTVV.

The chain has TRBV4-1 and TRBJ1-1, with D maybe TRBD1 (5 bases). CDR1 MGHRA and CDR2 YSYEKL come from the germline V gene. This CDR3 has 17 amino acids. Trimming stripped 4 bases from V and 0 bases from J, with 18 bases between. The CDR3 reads CASSRPTRTYLNTEAFF. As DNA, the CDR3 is TGCGCCAGCAGCCGCCCTACCCGGACATACTTGAACACTGAAGCTTTCTTT.

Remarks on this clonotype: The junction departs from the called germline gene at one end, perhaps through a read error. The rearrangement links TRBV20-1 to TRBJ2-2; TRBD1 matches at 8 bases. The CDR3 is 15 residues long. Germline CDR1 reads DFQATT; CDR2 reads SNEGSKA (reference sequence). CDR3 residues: CSVTGQGGGPGELLF. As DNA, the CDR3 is TGCAGCGTTACTGGACAGGGAGGAGGTCCCGGGGAGCTGTTATTT.

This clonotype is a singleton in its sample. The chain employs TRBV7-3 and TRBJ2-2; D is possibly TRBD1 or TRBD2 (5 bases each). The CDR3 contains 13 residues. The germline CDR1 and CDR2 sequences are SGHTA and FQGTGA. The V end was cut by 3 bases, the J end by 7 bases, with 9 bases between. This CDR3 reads CASSFRGIGELFF. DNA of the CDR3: TGTGCCAGCAGCTTTCGGGGCATCGGGGAGCTGTTTTTT.

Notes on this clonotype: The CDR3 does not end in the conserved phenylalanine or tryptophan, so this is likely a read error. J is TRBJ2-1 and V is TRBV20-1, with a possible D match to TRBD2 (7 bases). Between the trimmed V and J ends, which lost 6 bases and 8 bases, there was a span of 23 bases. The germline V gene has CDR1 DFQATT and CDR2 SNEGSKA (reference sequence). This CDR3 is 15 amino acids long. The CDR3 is CSALTGTSVHHEQFS. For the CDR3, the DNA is TGCAGTGCCCTGACAGGAACTAGCGTTCACCATGAGCAGTTCTCC.

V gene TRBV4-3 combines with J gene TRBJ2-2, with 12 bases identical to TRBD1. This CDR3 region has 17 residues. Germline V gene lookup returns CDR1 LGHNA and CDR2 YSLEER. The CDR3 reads CISRESGTGGLAGELFF. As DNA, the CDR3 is TGCATCAGCAGGGAATCGGGGACAGGGGGCCTTGCCGGGGAGCTGTTTTTT.

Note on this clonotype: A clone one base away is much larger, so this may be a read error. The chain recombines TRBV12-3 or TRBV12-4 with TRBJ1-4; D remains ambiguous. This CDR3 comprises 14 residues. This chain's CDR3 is CASAIPRSDEILFF. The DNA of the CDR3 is TGTGCCAGCGCGATCCCGCGGTCGGATGAAATACTGTTTTTT.